These 32 T cell receptor beta chains were all obtained from the same sample, sequenced in a study of shared clonotypes between healthy human individuals. Assay: immunoSEQ multiplex PCR; the TCRdb copy retains only in-frame clones and omits some. The sample lists roughly 500,000 clones, about 85% occurring once. The source material was PBMCs. These receptors were obtained from a woman aged 40 to 55 in good health. Some clones in this sample may be carry-over from other donors' samples.

The chain links TRBV7-2 to TRBJ2-1; D may be TRBD2 (6 bases). Germline CDR1 reads SGHTA; CDR2 reads FQGNSA. V gave up 4 bases and J gave up 6 bases, with 19 bases separating them. The CDR3 is 16 residues long. The CDR3 bases are TGTGCCAGCAGCTCGGGGGACTCCCCGCCGTCCAATGAGCAGTTCTTC. This translates into CASSSGDSPPSNEQFF. The full variable domain, rest sourced from reference TRBV7-2 and TRBJ2-1, is GAGVSQSPSNKVTEKGKDVELRCDPISGHTALYWYRQSLGQGLEFLIYFQGNSAPDKSGLPSDRFSAERTGGSVSTLTIQRTQQEDSAVYLCASSSGDSPPSNEQFFGPGTRLTVL.

This chain joins TRBV11-2 and TRBJ2-7, with a possible D match to TRBD1 (5 bases). The CDR3 spans 15 residues. CDR1 is SGHAT and CDR2 is FQNNGV in the germline V gene. Trimming took off 5 bases at V and 2 bases at J, with 16 bases between the two ends. The CDR3 loop is CASSPQGISPYEQYF. In DNA, the CDR3 is TGTGCCAGCAGCCCCCAGGGTATTTCACCCTACGAGCAGTACTTC. Full variable domain (outside the CDR3, taken from reference TRBV11-2 and TRBJ2-7): EAGVAQSPRYKIIEKRQSVAFWCNPISGHATLYWYQQILGQGPKLLIQFQNNGVVDDSQLPKDRFSAERLKGVDSTLKIQPAKLEDSAVYLCASSPQGISPYEQYFGPGTRLTVT.

This clone was recorded at least ten times. The chain is built from TRBV7-2 and TRBJ1-1; weak D call: TRBD1 (5 bases). Between the trimmed V and J ends, which lost 3 bases and 3 bases, there was a span of 11 bases. The CDR3 runs to 14 residues. In germline, CDR1 is SGHTA, CDR2 FQGNSA. CDR3 amino acids: CASSFQGFDTEAFF. DNA of the CDR3: TGTGCCAGCAGCTTCCAGGGTTTTGACACTGAAGCTTTCTTT.

This clone was recorded only once. The rearrangement links TRBV5-4 to TRBJ1-3; TRBD1 is a possible D gene (5 bases). V lost 0 bases and J lost 4, with 14 bases in between. The CDR3 loop spans 16 amino acids. Germline loops: CDR1 SGHNT, CDR2 YYREEE (reference sequence). The CDR3 nucleotides are TGTGCCAGCAGCTTGGCCGATGGGGCGCTGGGAAACACCATATATTTT. It codes for CASSLADGALGNTIYF.

The chain carries TRBV4-3 and TRBJ2-7; D is ambiguous. Trimming shortened V by 1 base and J by 3 bases, and 7 bases separated the two germline ends. The CDR3 totals 13 residues. Germline V gene sequence: CDR1 LGHNA, CDR2 YSLEER. This chain's CDR3 is CASSQVAYYEQYF. CDR3 DNA sequence: TGCGCCAGCAGCCAAGTAGCTTACTACGAGCAGTACTTC.

The CDR3 loop is CASSPQYSGANVLTF. CDR3 nucleotide sequence: TGCGCCAGCAGCCCACAGTACTCTGGGGCCAACGTCCTGACTTTC. The chain recombines TRBV5-1 with TRBJ2-6; D is unclear. Germline CDR1 and CDR2: SGHRS and YFSETQ. V lost 4 bases, J lost 0 bases, and 8 bases lay in between. This CDR3 spans 15 amino acids.

This clone turned up a few times. V gene TRBV7-2 combines with J gene TRBJ2-5, with TRBD1 matching over 7 bases. CDR3 length: 15 amino acids. Losses at the gene ends were 1 base for V and 4 bases for J; bases not matched to a gene: 6. Per germline, CDR1 SGHTA and CDR2 FQGNSA. In DNA form, the CDR3 reads TGTGCCAGCAGCTTAGGGGCAGGGGGTGGAGAGACCCAGTACTTC. Translation gives CASSLGAGGGETQYF.

V and J are TRBV11-2 and TRBJ1-4, with D maybe TRBD1 (6 bases). This CDR3 is built from 16 residues. Deletions cut 4 bases from V and 0 bases from J, with 12 bases between. From germline, CDR1 is SGHAT and CDR2 FQNNGV. In DNA form, the CDR3 reads TGTGCCAGCAGCTCCTACAGGGCTCCAACTAATGAAAAACTGTTTTTT. Translated: CASSSYRAPTNEKLFF.

The chain uses TRBV11-2 and TRBJ1-1; 10 nucleotides match TRBD1. V lost 3 bases, J lost 7 bases, and 5 bases stayed unmatched. Germline-derived CDR1 and CDR2 are SGHAT and FQNNGV. CDR3 length equals 14 residues. For the CDR3, the DNA is TGTGCCAGCAGCTTCCTGGGACAGGGGTATGAAGCTTTCTTT. Translation gives CASSFLGQGYEAFF. The whole variable domain, filled in from reference TRBV11-2 and TRBJ1-1, reads EAGVAQSPRYKIIEKRQSVAFWCNPISGHATLYWYQQILGQGPKLLIQFQNNGVVDDSQLPKDRFSAERLKGVDSTLKIQPAKLEDSAVYLCASSFLGQGYEAFFGQGTRLTVV.

The V gene is TRBV7-2, the J gene TRBJ2-3; TRBD2 aligns across 8 bases. This CDR3 contains 19 residues. V shed 2 bases and J 2 bases; nucleotides not matched to a gene: 15. Germline CDR1 reads SGHTA; CDR2 reads FQGNSA. CDR3 amino acids: CASSLSFGLAGDSTDTQYF. The CDR3, as DNA: TGTGCCAGCAGCTTAAGTTTCGGGCTAGCGGGCGATTCCACAGATACGCAGTATTTT.

The chain couples TRBV7-2 to TRBJ1-1; D is unclear. This CDR3 is built from 13 residues. The germline V gene has CDR1 SGHTA and CDR2 FQGNSA. V lost 5 bases and J 3 bases, leaving 10 bases between the germline ends. The CDR3 region is CASSPHSDTEAFF. Written as DNA, the CDR3 is TGTGCCAGCAGCCCCCATAGCGACACTGAAGCTTTCTTT.

This clone was counted only a few times. This chain joins TRBV28 and TRBJ1-3; 8 bases are shared with TRBD1. The CDR3 totals 15 residues. CDR1 and CDR2 (germline): MDHEN, SYDVKM. Germline trimming cut 7 bases from V and 4 bases from J; bases unmatched to any gene: 9. The CDR3 sequence: CASTLTTGGGNTIYF. The CDR3 bases are TGTGCCAGCACCCTTACAACAGGGGGGGGAAACACCATATATTTT.

The V and J genes are TRBV19 and TRBJ1-5, with TRBD1 identical over 7 bases. The CDR3 has 17 residues. CDR1 and CDR2 (germline): LNHDA, SQIVND (reference sequence). Trimming at V came to 5 bases and at J to 0 bases, leaving 10 bases not matched to a gene. CDR3 amino acids: CASSPQGQIYSNQPQHF. The CDR3 bases are TGTGCCAGTAGTCCACAGGGACAGATCTATAGCAATCAGCCCCAGCATTTT.

The rearrangement links TRBV28 to TRBJ2-7; the match to TRBD2 covers 10 bases. V lost 2 bases and J lost 4; bases outside the gene matches: 11. The CDR3 has 17 amino acids. The germline V gene encodes CDR1 MDHEN and CDR2 SYDVKM. The DNA of the CDR3 is TGTGCCAGCAGTTTAGTCCCTAGCGGGAGAAGGGATTACGAGCAGTACTTC. Residues: CASSLVPSGRRDYEQYF.

This chain connects TRBV30 to TRBJ2-3; unclear D gene. The germline V and J ends were trimmed by 5 bases and 0 bases, with 3 bases remaining between them. Per germline, CDR1 GTSNPN and CDR2 SVGIG (reference sequence). CDR3 size: 11 residues. CDR3 loop: CAWDSTDTQYF. CDR3 sequence (DNA): TGTGCCTGGGACAGCACAGATACGCAGTATTTT.

This chain links TRBV4-3 with TRBJ2-5; D ambiguous. The CDR3 spans 14 residues. CDR1 is LGHNA, CDR2 YSLEER, per germline. With 1 base removed from V and 4 bases from J, the gap between germline ends came to 10 bases. In nucleotides, the CDR3 is TGCGCCAGCAGCCAAGGCAGGAGTGGAGAGACCCAGTACTTC. It codes for CASSQGRSGETQYF.

Concerning this clone itself: Different DNA sequences within this sample yield the same CDR3. The V and J genes are TRBV20-1 and TRBJ2-7; 8 nucleotides match TRBD2. Trimming cost V 3 bases and J 6 bases; bases outside gene matches: 1. The CDR3 totals 11 residues. Per germline, CDR1 DFQATT and CDR2 SNEGSKA (reference sequence). Here the CDR3 DNA reads TGCAGTGCTAGGGCGGGGGGCGAGCAGTACTTC. Translated: CSARAGGEQYF.

The rearrangement uses TRBV27 and TRBJ2-7; 8 bases are a match to TRBD2. J was trimmed by 4 bases and V by 5 bases; bases with no gene match: 13. CDR1 MNHEY and CDR2 SMNVEV come from the germline V gene (reference sequence). The CDR3 spans 16 residues. The CDR3 region is CASSTGGREGRYEQYF. Here the CDR3 DNA reads TGTGCCAGCAGTACGGGGGGCCGGGAGGGTAGGTACGAGCAGTACTTC.

The chain carries TRBV15 and TRBJ2-3; no clear D gene. The CDR3 runs 13 residues. Germline V gene lookup returns CDR1 LNHNV and CDR2 YYDKDF (reference sequence). V was trimmed by 3 bases and J by 2 bases, leaving 6 bases between them. The chain's CDR3 is CATSSRPTDTQYF. Here the CDR3 DNA reads TGTGCCACCAGCAGTAGGCCCACAGATACGCAGTATTTT.

The rearrangement joins TRBV2 to TRBJ2-1; D tentatively fits TRBD1 or TRBD2 (6 bases each). Trimming stripped 11 bases from V and 8 bases from J, with 22 bases between. This CDR3 spans 14 amino acids. CDR1 SNHLY and CDR2 FYNNEI come from the germline V gene. As DNA, the CDR3 is TGTGCCGGACAGTCCGAGACTAGAGCTTATGAGCAGTTCTTC. This gives the protein CAGQSETRAYEQFF.

The sample holds a few counts of this clone. The chain is built from TRBV27 and TRBJ2-1; D is uncertain. From germline, CDR1 is MNHEY and CDR2 SMNVEV (reference sequence). The CDR3 contains 15 residues. The ends were cut back, 8 bases at V and 0 bases at J, with 14 bases in the middle. The CDR3 sequence is CASLKVAASYNEQFF. The DNA of the CDR3 is TGTGCCAGCCTGAAGGTGGCTGCCTCCTACAATGAGCAGTTCTTC.

This clone has more than one count but fewer than ten. The chain employs TRBV5-1 and TRBJ2-7, with D possibly TRBD1 on 6 matching bases. Trimming removed 4 bases at V and 6 bases at J, with 14 bases between. Germline loops: CDR1 SGHRS, CDR2 YFSETQ. This CDR3 comprises 13 residues. CDR3 nucleotide sequence: TGCGCCAGCAGCCCCGGGACATCCCCCGAGCAGTACTTC. Protein sequence: CASSPGTSPEQYF.

This clone was counted a single time. The rearrangement links TRBV19 to TRBJ1-5; 11 bases are shared with TRBD1. This CDR3 region has 17 residues. Germline CDR1 LNHDA, CDR2 SQIVND (reference sequence). The V gene end was trimmed by 1 base and the J gene end by 2 bases; junction bases not matched to a gene: 4. CDR3 bases: TGTGCCAGTAGTATAGTGGGACAGGGGGGAGGCAATCAGCCCCAGCATTTT. Its translation is CASSIVGQGGGNQPQHF. Looking up the rest from reference TRBV19 and TRBJ1-5 gives the full variable domain: DGGITQSPKYLFRKEGQNVTLSCEQNLNHDAMYWYRQDPGQGLRLIYYSQIVNDFQKGDIAEGYSVSREKKESFPLTVTSAQKNPTAFYLCASSIVGQGGGNQPQHFGDGTRLSIL.

The chain is built from TRBV6-6 and TRBJ2-7; D may be TRBD2 (6 bases). The V and J ends lost 6 bases and 0 bases respectively, with 12 bases between them. The CDR3 has 14 residues. Germline CDR1 and CDR2: MNHNY and SVGAGI (reference sequence). The CDR3 is CASRATGLSYEQYF. The CDR3 DNA reads as TGTGCCAGCAGAGCTACGGGACTCTCCTACGAGCAGTACTTC.

A single count supports this clone. J is TRBJ2-1 and V is TRBV7-9; possible D gene TRBD2, 6 bases. Germline lookup yields CDR1 SEHNR and CDR2 FQNEAQ (reference sequence). CDR3 length equals 15 residues. V was trimmed by 3 bases and J by 9 bases, leaving 18 bases between them. The CDR3 region has the DNA TGTGCCAGCAGCTTTGTCCCGGGACTTTACGGTGAGCAGTTCTTC. Translating it yields CASSFVPGLYGEQFF.

V gene TRBV18 combines with J gene TRBJ2-7; D is ambiguous. V was shortened by 0 bases and J by 6 bases, with 9 bases between the two germline ends. This CDR3 is built from 13 residues. Germline assignment: CDR1 KGHSH and CDR2 LQKENI. The CDR3 DNA reads TGTGCCAGCTCACCACCGGGTGCCTTCGAGCAGTACTTC. It codes for CASSPPGAFEQYF.

This chain links TRBV4-3 with TRBJ1-2; D is possibly TRBD1 (5 bases). This CDR3 region has 16 residues. V lost 0 bases, J lost 4 bases, and 15 bases lay in between. Germline V gene sequence: CDR1 LGHNA, CDR2 YSLEER. This chain's CDR3 is CASSQDRTLSIYGYTF. In DNA, the CDR3 is TGCGCCAGCAGCCAAGATCGGACATTATCCATCTATGGCTACACCTTC.

The chain recombines TRBV4-1 with TRBJ2-7; possible D gene TRBD2, 5 bases. Germline-derived CDR1 and CDR2 are MGHRA and YSYEKL. Trimming shortened V by 0 bases and J by 9 bases, and 12 bases separated the two germline ends. The CDR3 length is 13 residues. The CDR3 nucleotides are TGCGCCAGCAGCCAAGATCTAGCTACGTGGCAGTACTTC. It specifies CASSQDLATWQYF.

The chain has TRBV2 and TRBJ2-4, with a weak D call TRBD2 (6 bases). Trimming left V 8 bases short and J 1 base short, with 12 bases between. The CDR3 has 14 amino acids. Germline V gene lookup returns CDR1 SNHLY and CDR2 FYNNEI. CDR3 sequence: CASQREVAKNIQYF. The CDR3 nucleotides are TGTGCCAGCCAGAGGGAGGTGGCCAAAAACATTCAGTACTTC.

This clone was counted at least ten times. This chain links TRBV5-1 with TRBJ2-1, with 13 bases aligning to TRBD2. V shed 3 bases and J 5 bases; nucleotides not matched to a gene: 20. Looked up from germline, CDR1 is SGHRS and CDR2 is YFSETQ. The CDR3 extends over 21 amino acids. CDR3 DNA sequence: TGCGCCAGCAGCTCCAAACCTATACTAGCGGGAGGGCTTTTTAAGGACAATGAGCAGTTCTTC. As protein: CASSSKPILAGGLFKDNEQFF.

The chain employs TRBV2 and TRBJ2-7; D is possibly TRBD2 (5 bases). Trimming left V 4 bases short and J 3 bases short, with 13 bases between. The CDR3 totals 14 residues. Germline V gene lookup returns CDR1 SNHLY and CDR2 FYNNEI. The CDR3 sequence: CASSGKDSRYEQYF. In DNA form, the CDR3 reads TGTGCCAGCAGTGGCAAGGACTCGCGCTACGAGCAGTACTTC.

A remark on this clone: A junction boundary mismatches the germline segment, possibly from a read error. The chain carries TRBV7-7 and TRBJ2-4; 9 bases are a match to TRBD1. This CDR3 contains 13 residues. From germline, CDR1 is SSHAT and CDR2 FNYEAQ (reference sequence). CDR3 coding DNA: TGTGCTAGCAGCACTCGGACAGGGGAGATCCAGTACTTC. Residues: CASSTRTGEIQYF.